This passage covers 22 T cell receptor beta chains from one sample sequenced in a study of OX40 agonist ivuxolimab in advanced cancers. Libraries were prepared by immunoSEQ multiplex PCR; TCRdb keeps only in-frame clonotypes and omits some of them. Of under 90,000 clones in the sample, over 85% are singletons; the top ten hold roughly 0.17%. This sample comprised CD4+ or CD8+ T cells sorted from blood, obtained in a trial of the OX40 agonist ivuxolimab. These receptors all stem from an adult with an advanced solid tumor such as melanoma, head and neck, liver or kidney cancer.

The genes are TRBV9 and TRBJ2-3, with 11 bases identical to TRBD2. CDR1 SGDLS and CDR2 YYNGEE come from the germline V gene. With 3 bases clipped from V and 4 bases from J, the junction kept 7 bases outside the gene matches. The CDR3 is made up of 16 amino acids. CDR3 region: CASSALAGGPPDTQYF. The CDR3, as DNA: TGTGCCAGCAGCGCCCTAGCGGGGGGCCCCCCAGATACGCAGTATTTT.

This chain links TRBV19 with TRBJ1-2; 7 bases line up with TRBD1. The CDR3 is 12 amino acids. V shed 4 bases, J shed 7 bases, and the junction held 3 bases outside the gene matches. CDR1 LNHDA and CDR2 SQIVND come from the germline V gene (reference sequence). CDR3 nucleotide sequence: TGTGCCAGTAGTACAAGGGACAGTGGCTACACCTTC. Protein product: CASSTRDSGYTF.

This clone has a single count. The CDR3 region is CASSRRGVGDTQYF. The DNA for the CDR3 is TGTGCCAGTAGCAGACGCGGTGTTGGAGATACGCAGTATTTT. The chain combines TRBV19 with TRBJ2-3; D remains unclear. The CDR3 runs 14 residues. Deletions cut 6 bases from V and 5 bases from J, with 15 bases between. Germline V gives CDR1 LNHDA, CDR2 SQIVND (reference sequence).

The V and J genes are TRBV18 and TRBJ2-7; 14 bases are a match to TRBD2. This CDR3 spans 15 amino acids. Germline V gives CDR1 KGHSH, CDR2 LQKENI. Trimming at V came to 3 bases and at J to 3 bases, leaving 1 base not matched to a gene. CDR3 sequence: CASSPGTSGGYEQYF. The CDR3 DNA reads as TGTGCCAGCTCACCCGGGACTAGCGGGGGCTACGAGCAGTACTTC.

This rearrangement joins TRBV19 to TRBJ2-1; TRBD2 matches 7 bases. In germline, CDR1 is LNHDA, CDR2 SQIVND (reference sequence). The CDR3 is 15 residues long. After removal of 5 bases from V and 7 bases from J, the junction contained 11 bases not matched to a gene. Here the CDR3 reads CASSAWGGSWNEQFF. For the CDR3, the DNA is TGTGCCAGTAGTGCCTGGGGCGGGAGTTGGAATGAGCAGTTCTTC. Full variable domain (remainder filled in from reference TRBV19 and TRBJ2-1): DGGITQSPKYLFRKEGQNVTLSCEQNLNHDAMYWYRQDPGQGLRLIYYSQIVNDFQKGDIAEGYSVSREKKESFPLTVTSAQKNPTAFYLCASSAWGGSWNEQFFGPGTRLTVL.

V gene TRBV6-5 combines with J gene TRBJ2-7; D call uncertain. The CDR3 runs 13 residues. From germline, CDR1 is MNHEY and CDR2 SVGAGI. V was clipped by 9 bases and J by 2 bases, with 14 bases between them. In DNA form, the CDR3 reads TGTGCCAGTTCGGCAGTCCAGGCCTACGAGCAGTACTTC. This translates into CASSAVQAYEQYF.

The rearrangement links TRBV5-4 to TRBJ2-2; weak D call: TRBD2 (5 bases). Germline-derived CDR1 and CDR2 are SGHNT and YYREEE (reference sequence). The V and J ends lost 2 bases and 5 bases respectively, with 16 bases between them. The CDR3 has 16 residues. The CDR3 is CASSFPKVSGTGELFF. Written as DNA, the CDR3 is TGTGCCAGCAGCTTCCCTAAGGTCTCGGGGACCGGGGAGCTGTTTTTT.

J is TRBJ2-3 and V is TRBV13, with 12 bases fitting TRBD2. The CDR3 has 16 amino acids. Per the germline V gene, CDR1 is PRHDT and CDR2 is FYEKMQ (reference sequence). The V segment lost 2 bases and the J segment 6 bases; nucleotides outside the gene matches: 6. The CDR3, as DNA: TGTGCCAGCAGCTTACTAGCGGGGGGGCCAAGGGATACGCAGTATTTT. Its protein is CASSLLAGGPRDTQYF.

V gene TRBV27 combines with J gene TRBJ2-5; 7 bases line up with TRBD1. The trim removed 5 bases at V and 2 bases at J, leaving 8 bases unmatched. CDR3 length: 15 amino acids. Germline V gene data show CDR1 as MNHEY and CDR2 as SMNVEV (reference sequence). The CDR3 protein is CASSPWDSVQETQYF. The CDR3 nucleotides read TGTGCCAGCAGTCCCTGGGACAGTGTTCAAGAGACCCAGTACTTC.

V usage is TRBV7-9 and J usage is TRBJ2-7, with D hard to call. The CDR3 is 13 amino acids. Per germline, CDR1 SEHNR and CDR2 FQNEAQ (reference sequence). V was clipped by 3 bases and J by 6 bases, with 12 bases between them. CDR3 region: CASSFQTRGEQYF. CDR3 DNA: TGTGCCAGCAGCTTTCAGACTCGCGGCGAGCAGTACTTC. Full variable domain (outside the CDR3, taken from reference TRBV7-9 and TRBJ2-7): DTGVSQNPRHKITKRGQNVTFRCDPISEHNRLYWYRQTLGQGPEFLTYFQNEAQLEKSRLLSDRFSAERPKGSFSTLEIQRTEQGDSAMYLCASSFQTRGEQYFGPGTRLTVT.

The V and J genes are TRBV5-1 and TRBJ2-1; TRBD2 matches at 9 bases. The CDR3 spans 15 residues. Germline CDR1 is SGHRS and CDR2 is YFSETQ. V was pared by 0 bases and J by 4 bases, with 2 bases of the junction left unmatched. The CDR3: CASSLEGLAYNEQFF. In DNA, the CDR3 is TGCGCCAGCAGCTTGGAGGGACTAGCATACAATGAGCAGTTCTTC.

A note on this clone: The same CDR3 also results from other DNA sequences found in this sample. This chain connects TRBV5-1 to TRBJ1-1; D remains ambiguous. CDR1 and CDR2 from the germline V gene are SGHRS and YFSETQ. V was pared by 0 bases and J by 0 bases, with 6 bases between. The CDR3 spans 14 residues. The CDR3 reads CASSLASMNTEAFF. The CDR3, as DNA: TGCGCCAGCAGCTTGGCCAGTATGAACACTGAAGCTTTCTTT.

V usage is TRBV19 and J usage is TRBJ1-5, with a possible D match to TRBD1 (6 bases). CDR3 size: 15 residues. V was cut by 3 bases and J by 0 bases, with 9 bases left in between. The V gene's germline CDR1 is LNHDA and CDR2 SQIVND (reference sequence). The chain's CDR3 is CASSIRGASNQPQHF. DNA for the CDR3: TGTGCCAGTAGTATCCGGGGGGCTAGCAATCAGCCCCAGCATTTT.

The chain recombines TRBV29-1 with TRBJ2-1, with D maybe TRBD1 (6 bases). Between the trimmed V and J ends, which lost 8 bases and 7 bases, there was a span of 15 bases. The CDR3 sequence is 12 residues long. The germline V gene encodes CDR1 SQVTM and CDR2 ANQGSEA. This CDR3 reads CSYRVTNNEQFF. The CDR3 bases are TGCAGCTACAGGGTAACTAATAATGAGCAGTTCTTC.

The chain recombines TRBV13 with TRBJ1-1; D gene unclear. V was cut by 5 bases and J by 5 bases, with 18 bases left in between. Germline assignment: CDR1 PRHDT and CDR2 FYEKMQ (reference sequence). The CDR3 sequence is 15 residues long. The CDR3 sequence is CASSLSLGLGTEAFF. CDR3 sequence (DNA): TGTGCCAGCAGCCTGAGTTTGGGGTTAGGAACTGAAGCTTTCTTT. The full variable domain, its missing parts supplied by reference TRBV13 and TRBJ1-1, is AAGVIQSPRHLIKEKRETATLKCYPIPRHDTVYWYQQGPGQDPQFLISFYEKMQSDKGSIPDRFSAQQFSDYHSELNMSSLELGDSALYFCASSLSLGLGTEAFFGQGTRLTVV.

The chain recombines TRBV2 with TRBJ2-3, with D unresolved. V lost 2 bases, J lost 3 bases, and 12 bases lay in between. The CDR3 contains 15 residues. The germline CDR1 and CDR2 sequences are SNHLY and FYNNEI. The CDR3 nucleotides are TGTGCCAGCAGTGAACAGGCCCTAGGGACAGATACGCAGTATTTT. Translation gives CASSEQALGTDTQYF.

This rearrangement joins TRBV6-1 to TRBJ2-7; D is ambiguous. V was pared by 1 base and J by 7 bases, with 8 bases between. The CDR3 is 12 residues long. Per germline, CDR1 MNHNS and CDR2 SASEGT. In DNA form, the CDR3 reads TGTGCCAGCAGTGAAGAGGCGTGGGAGCAGTACTTC. Its protein product is CASSEEAWEQYF.

The rearrangement uses TRBV28 and TRBJ1-1; the D is unclear. This CDR3 has 12 amino acids. Germline CDR1 and CDR2: MDHEN and SYDVKM. Trimming removed 5 bases at V and 6 bases at J, with 10 bases between. This chain's CDR3 is CASSLEYAEAFF. In DNA form, the CDR3 reads TGTGCCAGCAGTCTAGAGTACGCTGAAGCTTTCTTT.

V is TRBV29-1 and J is TRBJ1-2; D remains ambiguous. This CDR3 contains 12 residues. CDR1 SQVTM and CDR2 ANQGSEA come from the germline V gene. The germline V and J ends were trimmed by 6 bases and 2 bases, with 10 bases remaining between them. CDR3 loop: CSVGDTNYGYTF. The CDR3 DNA follows: TGCAGCGTCGGTGACACGAACTATGGCTACACCTTC.

V gene TRBV30 combines with J gene TRBJ2-7; 7 bases match TRBD1. Per the germline V gene, CDR1 is GTSNPN and CDR2 is SVGIG (reference sequence). The CDR3 has 11 amino acids. Trimming removed 8 bases from V and 1 base from J; junction bases left unmatched: 2. This chain's CDR3 is CAGTVSYEQYF. The CDR3 bases are TGTGCCGGGACAGTATCCTACGAGCAGTACTTC.

The rearrangement uses TRBV28 and TRBJ1-1, with a possible D match to TRBD1 (6 bases). Germline-derived CDR1 and CDR2 are MDHEN and SYDVKM. The CDR3 is 13 residues long. Between the trimmed V and J ends, which lost 7 bases and 1 base, there was a span of 10 bases. The CDR3 nucleotides read TGTGCCAGCATAGGACAGACGAACACTGAAGCTTTCTTT. It translates to CASIGQTNTEAFF.

This clone was detected once. The V call is TRBV15, the J call TRBJ2-3; no clear D. In germline, CDR1 is LNHNV, CDR2 YYDKDF (reference sequence). V lost 0 bases to trimming and J lost 5 bases, with 12 bases between them. The CDR3 has 15 amino acids. Here the CDR3 reads CATSRDPHSQDTQYF. CDR3 in DNA: TGTGCCACCAGCAGAGACCCGCACAGTCAAGATACGCAGTATTTT.